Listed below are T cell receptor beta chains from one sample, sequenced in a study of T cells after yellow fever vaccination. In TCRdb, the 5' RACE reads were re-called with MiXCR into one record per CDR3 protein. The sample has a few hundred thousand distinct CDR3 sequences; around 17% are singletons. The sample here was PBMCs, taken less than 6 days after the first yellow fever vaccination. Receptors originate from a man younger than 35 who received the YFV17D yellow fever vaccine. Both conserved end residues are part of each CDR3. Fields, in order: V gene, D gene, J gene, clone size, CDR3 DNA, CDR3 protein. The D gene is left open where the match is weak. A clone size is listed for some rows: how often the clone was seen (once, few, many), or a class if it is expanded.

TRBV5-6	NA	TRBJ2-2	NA	TGTGCCAGCAGCCTGTGGGGGGCCCCCACCGGGGAGCTGTTTTTT	CASSLWGAPTGELFF
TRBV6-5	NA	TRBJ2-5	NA	TGTGCCAGCAGTTACGACCTGGAGGGACCCCAAGAGACCCAGTACTTC	CASSYDLEGPQETQYF
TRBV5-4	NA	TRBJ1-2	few	TGTGCCAGCAGCGCTTCTGGGGGCGTTGGCTACACCTTC	CASSASGGVGYTF
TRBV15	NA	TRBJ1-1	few	TGTGCCACCAGCAGCGATACAGGGAACACTGAAGCTTTCTTT	CATSSDTGNTEAFF
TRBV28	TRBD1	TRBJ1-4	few	TGTGCCAGCAATACAGGGGACTGGGGTGAAAAACTGTTTTTT	CASNTGDWGEKLFF
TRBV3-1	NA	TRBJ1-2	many	TGTGCCAGCAGCCAAGGCCGGGGGGTGGAGTATGGCTACACCTTC	CASSQGRGVEYGYTF
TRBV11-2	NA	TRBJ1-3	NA	TGTGCCAGCAGCCCCCGGCTTGGGGCTGGAAACACCATATATTTT	CASSPRLGAGNTIYF
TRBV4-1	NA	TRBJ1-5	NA	TGCGCCAGCAGCCAAGGATTACAGGAAAACCGGCCCCAGCATTTT	CASSQGLQENRPQHF
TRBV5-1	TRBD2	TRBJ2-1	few	TGCGCCAGCGGACTAGCGGGGGGGTCTGATGAGCAGTTCTTC	CASGLAGGSDEQFF
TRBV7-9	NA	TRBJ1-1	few	TGTGCCAGCAGCCCGTCCCCCACGGCCAACACTGAAGCTTTCTTT	CASSPSPTANTEAFF
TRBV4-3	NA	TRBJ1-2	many	TGCGCCAGCAGCCAAGATTGGGGCACGGTTGGAGTTAACTATGGCTACACCTTC	CASSQDWGTVGVNYGYTF
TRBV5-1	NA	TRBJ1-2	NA	TGCGCCAGCAGCCCGGGACCTAGGTCGGAAAATGGCTACACCTTC	CASSPGPRSENGYTF
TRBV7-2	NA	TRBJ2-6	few	TGTGCCAGCAGCTTAGTTTCCAGGGGTGGGGCCAACGTCCTGACTTTC	CASSLVSRGGANVLTF
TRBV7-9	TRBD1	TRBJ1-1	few	TGTGCCAGCAGTCGGACAGGCCTAACCCGGGGGAACACTGAAGCTTTCTTT	CASSRTGLTRGNTEAFF
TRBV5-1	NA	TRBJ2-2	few	TGCGCCAGCAGCTACGGGGCCGCGCGCACCGGGGAGCTGTTTTTT	CASSYGAARTGELFF
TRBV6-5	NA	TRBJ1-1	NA	TGTGCCAGCAGAACAAGCAGGGAGGCAGCTTTCTTT	CASRTSREAAFF
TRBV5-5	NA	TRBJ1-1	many	TGTGCCAGCAGTTTCGCGGTGACGGAAGCTTTCTTT	CASSFAVTEAFF
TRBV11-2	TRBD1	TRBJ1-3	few	TGTGCCAGCAGCCTCCGGACAGGGTTAGACACCATATATTTT	CASSLRTGLDTIYF
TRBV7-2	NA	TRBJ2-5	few	TGTGCCAGCAGTCCTCCGGGACTTTGGGAGACCCAGTACTTC	CASSPPGLWETQYF
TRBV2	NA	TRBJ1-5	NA	TGTGCAACGTCACTGGACAGACCTCCCAATCAGCCCCAGCATTTT	CATSLDRPPNQPQHF
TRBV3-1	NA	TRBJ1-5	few	TGTGCCAGCAGCCACAGTACTCAGCCCCAGCATTTT	CASSHSTQPQHF
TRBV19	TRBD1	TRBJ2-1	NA	TGTGCCAGTAGTATTGACAGGGGTTACAATGAGCAGTTCTTC	CASSIDRGYNEQFF
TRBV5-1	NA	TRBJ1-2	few	TGCGCCAGCAGCTTCGTCGGGGGGAAGGGCGGCTACACCTTC	CASSFVGGKGGYTF
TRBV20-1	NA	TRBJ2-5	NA	TGCAGTGCCCGTCTAAGGGGAGAGACCCAGTACTTC	CSARLRGETQYF
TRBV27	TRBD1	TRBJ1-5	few	TGTGCCAGCAGTTTACCCATAGACAGGGCTACCAATCAGCCCCAGCATTTT	CASSLPIDRATNQPQHF
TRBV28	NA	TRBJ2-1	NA	TGTGCCAGCATCTCGAGAGGGGCAGCCTACAATGAGCAGTTCTTC	CASISRGAAYNEQFF
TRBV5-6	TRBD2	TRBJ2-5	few	TGTGCCAGCAGTCATGCTGGGAGCGGGGGGGAGACCCAGTACTTC	CASSHAGSGGETQYF
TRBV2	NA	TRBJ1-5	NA	TGTGCCAGCAGTGTCCGCAATCAGCCCCAGCATTTT	CASSVRNQPQHF
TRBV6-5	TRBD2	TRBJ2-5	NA	TGTGCCAGCAGTTACTCGGGAGGGGCTAAAACCCAGTACTTC	CASSYSGGAKTQYF
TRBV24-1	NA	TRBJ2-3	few	TGTGCCACCAGTGATTTATCGCATTGGTATTTT	CATSDLSHWYF
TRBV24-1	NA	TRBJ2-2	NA	TGTGCCACCAGTGATCCCGGGAACACCGGGGAGCTGTTTTTT	CATSDPGNTGELFF
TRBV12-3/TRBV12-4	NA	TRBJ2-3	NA	TGTGCCAGCACTTTTAAAGGGTATACGCAGTATTTT	CASTFKGYTQYF
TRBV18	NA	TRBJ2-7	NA	TGTGCCAGCTCCCTCGATAACATAGGGCAGTACTTC	CASSLDNIGQYF
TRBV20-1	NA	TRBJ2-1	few	TGCAGTGCTAGATCCTTTGCGGCCCACAATGAGCAGTTCTTC	CSARSFAAHNEQFF
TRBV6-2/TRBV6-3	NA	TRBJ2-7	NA	TGTGCCAGCAGTCGACTCCGGGACGGAAGCTACGAGCAGTACTTC	CASSRLRDGSYEQYF
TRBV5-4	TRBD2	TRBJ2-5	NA	TGTGCCAGCAGCCTGGGGGGACTAGCGGGAGGCCAAGAGACCCAGTACTTC	CASSLGGLAGGQETQYF